These 7 T cell receptor beta chains were sequenced from one sample in a study of blood T cells in healthy people across ages. A J-beta primer mix and a sample-barcoded 5' primer were used in a second PCR of roughly 7 to 12 cycles. TCRdb re-called the 5' RACE reads through MiXCR, storing one row per CDR3 protein. This sample has 800,000 to 1,300,000 distinct CDR3 sequences, with less than 25% found just once. These sequences were also reported in another study, on T cells of mothers and their children.

Material for sequencing was blood. The source is a girl aged 2 to 10 in good health.

Here the CDR3 reads CASSQEPRQFDGYTF. The CDR3 bases are TGCGCCAGCAGCCAAGAACCCAGACAGTTTGATGGCTACACCTTC. The chain couples TRBV4-1 to TRBJ1-2, with D tentatively TRBD1 (5 bases). From germline, CDR1 is MGHRA and CDR2 YSYEKL. This CDR3 is built from 15 residues. Trimming removed 0 bases at V and 6 bases at J, with 14 bases between.

This clonotype was detected only a few times. The chain has TRBV7-2 and TRBJ1-1, with TRBD1 as a possible D gene (5 bases). This CDR3 region has 15 residues. Germline V gene data show CDR1 as SGHTA and CDR2 as FQGNSA. Trimming took off 5 bases at V and 1 base at J, with 14 bases between the two ends. The CDR3 reads CASSHSGAENTEAFF. CDR3 in DNA: TGTGCCAGCAGCCATAGCGGGGCAGAGAACACTGAAGCTTTCTTT.

The chain employs TRBV2 and TRBJ2-1, with D unresolved. Trimming stripped 6 bases from V and 2 bases from J, with 14 bases between. This CDR3 has 15 residues. Germline V gene lookup returns CDR1 SNHLY and CDR2 FYNNEI. Here the CDR3 reads CASRANSAPYNEQFF. The CDR3 bases are TGTGCCAGCAGGGCCAACAGTGCCCCCTACAATGAGCAGTTCTTC.

This clonotype was seen a few times. V and J are TRBV7-3 and TRBJ2-6, with D maybe TRBD1 (5 bases). V was cut by 1 base and J by 2 bases, with 12 bases left in between. CDR1 and CDR2 (germline): SGHTA, FQGTGA. The length of the CDR3 is 17 residues. CDR3 residues: CASSLNLMGPGANVLTF. CDR3 sequence (DNA): TGTGCCAGCAGCTTAAACTTGATGGGGCCTGGGGCCAACGTCCTGACTTTC.

The gene calls are TRBV28 and TRBJ1-1; D remains unclear. V lost 4 bases to trimming and J lost 4 bases, with 13 bases between them. Looked up from germline, CDR1 is MDHEN and CDR2 is SYDVKM. There are 14 residues in the CDR3. CDR3 region: CASSSPGLSTEAFF. The CDR3 DNA reads as TGTGCCAGCAGTTCGCCGGGGTTGAGCACTGAAGCTTTCTTT.

This clonotype came up a few times. This chain joins TRBV28 and TRBJ2-1; D may be TRBD2 (6 bases). V was trimmed by 2 bases and J by 4 bases, leaving 12 bases between them. This CDR3 spans 15 amino acids. Germline CDR1 is MDHEN and CDR2 is SYDVKM. The CDR3 DNA sequence: TGTGCCAGCAGTTTAAATAGCGGAGCGTACAATGAGCAGTTCTTC. Protein: CASSLNSGAYNEQFF.

The chain recombines TRBV4-2 with TRBJ2-5, with D perhaps TRBD1 or TRBD2 (5 bases each). The germline CDR1 and CDR2 sequences are LGHNA and YNFKEQ. The V and J ends lost 0 bases and 4 bases respectively, with 12 bases between them. CDR3 size: 15 residues. The CDR3 DNA reads TGTGCCAGCAGCCAAGAAAGGACGGGGACAGAGACCCAGTACTTC. Translating it yields CASSQERTGTETQYF.